These T cell receptor beta chains were read from a single sample in a study of blood T cell repertoires in COVID-19. Assay used: immunoSEQ multiplex PCR; TCRdb lists only in-frame clones, some missing. The sample gives about 240,000 clones, about 81% of which show up once; roughly 8.2% is in the top ten. Sample: peripheral blood. The receptors here all came from a woman of 80 years or more with COVID-19, enrolled during active disease. Both conserved end residues are part of each CDR3. D genes are given only for firm matches. Clone size is given for some rows only: seen once, a few or many times, or a class if the clone is expanded.

TRBJ2-1	-	TRBD2	TRBV5-1	CASSPGLAGSSYNEQFF	TGCGCCAGCAGCCCAGGACTAGCGGGGAGTTCCTACAATGAGCAGTTCTTC
TRBJ1-2	-	TRBD1	TRBV7-9	CASSLRQGVYTF	TGTGCCAGCAGCTTACGACAGGGGGTCTACACCTTC
TRBJ2-1	-	-	TRBV5-6	CASSLSSFGEQFF	TGTGCCAGCAGCTTAAGTAGCTTCGGTGAGCAGTTCTTC
TRBJ1-1	-	-	TRBV3-1/TRBV3-2	CASSLRSSNTEAFF	TGTGCCAGCAGCCTACGGAGTTCGAACACTGAAGCTTTCTTT
TRBJ2-1	-	TRBD1	TRBV6-4	CASSLQGTPSYNEQFF	TGTGCCAGCAGCTTACAGGGGACCCCGTCCTACAATGAGCAGTTCTTC
TRBJ2-7	-	-	TRBV27	CASSLRGLDSSYEQYF	TGTGCCAGCAGTTTACGTGGTTTAGACAGCTCCTACGAGCAGTACTTC
TRBJ1-1	-	-	TRBV4-1	CASSQGRGGTEAFF	TGCGCCAGCAGCCAGGGGCGCGGGGGCACTGAAGCTTTCTTT
TRBJ2-1	once	TRBD2	TRBV18	CASSYGLAGTEQFF	TGTGCCAGCTCTTATGGGCTAGCGGGGACTGAGCAGTTCTTC
TRBJ1-2	-	TRBD1	TRBV28	CASSLQGGDGYTF	TGTGCCAGCAGTTTACAGGGGGGAGATGGCTACACCTTC
TRBJ1-5	-	TRBD1	TRBV5-5	CASSLGQGRSQPQHF	TGTGCCAGCAGCCTAGGACAGGGGCGGAGTCAGCCCCAGCATTTT
TRBJ2-5	-	-	TRBV28	CASTPVWAEETQYF	TGTGCCAGCACCCCTGTTTGGGCTGAGGAGACCCAGTACTTC
TRBJ2-1	-	-	TRBV20-1	CSASAEEQFF	TGCAGTGCTTCAGCGGAGGAGCAGTTCTTC
TRBJ1-1	-	TRBD1	TRBV3-1/TRBV3-2	CASSQVPGQAVNTEAFF	TGTGCCAGCAGCCAAGTCCCTGGACAGGCCGTAAACACTGAAGCTTTCTTT
TRBJ1-2	-	-	TRBV18	CASSPPGGREGYTF	TGTGCCAGCTCACCCCCCGGGGGGCGAGAGGGCTACACCTTC
TRBJ1-2	-	TRBD1	TRBV5-1	CASSPIRTGYYGYTF	TGCGCCAGCAGCCCCATCAGGACAGGGTACTATGGCTACACCTTC
TRBJ2-4	once	TRBD2	TRBV6-5	CASLREGINIQYF	TGTGCCAGCCTAAGGGAGGGGATTAACATTCAGTACTTC
TRBJ2-7	-	-	TRBV10-3	CAISESTPTDEQYF	TGTGCCATCAGTGAGTCGACTCCGACTGACGAGCAGTACTTC
TRBJ2-3	few	-	TRBV11-2	CASSLERPGTDTQYF	TGTGCCAGCAGCTTAGAGAGGCCAGGGACAGATACGCAGTATTTT
TRBJ1-1	-	TRBD1	TRBV9	CASSPHGGQANTEAFF	TGTGCCAGCAGCCCACACGGAGGACAGGCGAACACTGAAGCTTTCTTT
TRBJ1-1	once	TRBD1	TRBV28	CASRGGTVNTEAFF	TGTGCCAGCAGGGGCGGGACAGTGAACACTGAAGCTTTCTTT
TRBJ1-2	-	-	TRBV29-1	CSVEPGLGGDGGYTF	TGCAGCGTTGAACCGGGCCTCGGAGGGGATGGGGGCTACACCTTC
TRBJ1-1	-	-	TRBV5-1	CASSLGAGTPPTTEAFF	TGCGCCAGCAGCTTGGGGGCAGGCACACCACCGACCACTGAAGCTTTCTTT
TRBJ1-5	-	-	TRBV7-2	CASTENRLSNQPQHF	TGTGCCAGCACCGAGAACAGGTTGAGCAATCAGCCCCAGCATTTT
TRBJ1-6	once	-	TRBV30	CAWSLGGALNSPLHF	TGTGCCTGGAGTCTTGGCGGGGCGCTTAATTCACCCCTCCACTTT
TRBJ2-1	-	-	TRBV29-1	CSVGGGNVPSNEQFF	TGCAGCGTAGGTGGAGGGAACGTTCCCTCCAATGAGCAGTTCTTC
TRBJ2-1	once	-	TRBV5-1	CASSLTAGFSNEQFF	TGCGCCAGCAGCTTGACGGCAGGGTTTTCGAATGAGCAGTTCTTC
TRBJ1-1	once	-	TRBV11-2	CASSRPGRGFF	TGTGCCAGCAGCCGACCAGGGAGGGGTTTCTTT
TRBJ2-5	-	TRBD2	TRBV7-7	CASSTSGLAGETQYF	TGTGCTAGCAGTACCTCGGGACTAGCGGGAGAGACCCAGTACTTC
TRBJ1-1	-	TRBD1	TRBV18	CASSPEQGQNTEAFF	TGTGCCAGCTCACCAGAACAGGGGCAGAACACTGAAGCTTTCTTT